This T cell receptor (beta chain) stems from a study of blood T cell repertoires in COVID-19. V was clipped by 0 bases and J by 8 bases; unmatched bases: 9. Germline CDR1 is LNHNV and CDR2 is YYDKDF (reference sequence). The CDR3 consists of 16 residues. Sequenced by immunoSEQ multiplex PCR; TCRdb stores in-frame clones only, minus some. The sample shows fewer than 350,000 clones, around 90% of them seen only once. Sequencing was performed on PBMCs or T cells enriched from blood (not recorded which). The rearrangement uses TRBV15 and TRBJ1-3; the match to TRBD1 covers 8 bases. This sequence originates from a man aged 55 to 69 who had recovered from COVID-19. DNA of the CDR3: TGTGCCACCAGCAGAGAAAAAGGACAGGGCTGGGACACCATATATTTT. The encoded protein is CATSREKGQGWDTIYF.